The 17 T cell receptor beta chains presented below share a single source sample, sequenced in a study of blood T cell repertoires in COVID-19. Produced via immunoSEQ multiplex PCR; TCRdb's table is partial and in-frame only. The data contain about 250,000 clones, 86% of them seen just once; the ten biggest clones take up approximately 5.5%. The material sequenced was peripheral blood. The receptors originated from a woman at least 80 years old with COVID-19, enrolled during active disease.

The genes are TRBV10-2 and TRBJ2-3, with TRBD2 identical over 9 bases. This CDR3 contains 17 residues. V trimming: 4 bases; J trimming: 2 bases; junction bases outside the gene matches: 10. Germline V lookup: CDR1 WSHSY, CDR2 SAAADI. The CDR3 is CASSGLAGLRDTDTQYF. CDR3 sequence (DNA): TGCGCCAGCAGTGGGCTAGCGGGGCTAAGGGACACAGATACGCAGTATTTT.

CDR3 region: CASSLAGSEQYV. CDR3 DNA: TGTGCCAGCAGTCTTGCGGGATCCGAGCAGTACGTC. The chain has TRBV28 and TRBJ2-7; tentative D call: TRBD2 (6 bases). The CDR3 covers 12 residues. Germline V CDR1 and CDR2: MDHEN, SYDVKM. Trimming stripped 5 bases from V and 6 bases from J, with 11 bases between.

This chain links TRBV5-1 with TRBJ1-2, with D perhaps matching TRBD1 (5 bases). The length of the CDR3 is 15 residues. Looked up from germline, CDR1 is SGHRS and CDR2 is YFSETQ. V gave up 0 bases and J gave up 5 bases, with 14 bases separating them. The CDR3 spells CASSLAQGYSYGYTF. CDR3 sequence (DNA): TGCGCCAGCAGCTTGGCCCAGGGTTATTCATATGGCTACACCTTC.

The chain employs TRBV28 and TRBJ1-5, with D unresolved. The V gene lost 5 bases and the J gene lost 4 bases, with 9 bases spanning the gap. The germline V gene has CDR1 MDHEN and CDR2 SYDVKM. CDR3 length: 13 residues. The CDR3, as DNA: TGTGCCAGCAGTCCCCCCCCTAATCAGCCCCAGCATTTT. Protein product: CASSPPPNQPQHF.

The gene calls are TRBV3-1 (or the pseudogene TRBV3-2) and TRBJ2-2; D may be TRBD1 (5 bases). This CDR3 is built from 14 residues. Trimming stripped 4 bases from V and 2 bases from J, with 8 bases between. The germline V gene has CDR1 LGHDT and CDR2 YNNKEL (reference sequence). CDR3 region: CASSPTVNTGELFF. The CDR3 DNA reads TGTGCCAGCAGCCCGACAGTCAACACCGGGGAGCTGTTTTTT.

The gene calls are TRBV6-1 and TRBJ2-2, with 15 bases aligning to TRBD2. V was pared by 4 bases and J by 6 bases, with 12 bases of the junction left unmatched. CDR3 length: 19 residues. CDR1 MNHNS and CDR2 SASEGT come from the germline V gene. The CDR3 loop reads CASSGPYRTSGGVSGELFF. CDR3 in DNA: TGTGCCAGCAGTGGACCCTATCGGACTAGCGGGGGGGTGTCCGGGGAGCTGTTTTTT.

This chain connects TRBV7-6 to TRBJ1-2, with 7 positions matching TRBD1. The length of the CDR3 is 15 residues. In germline, CDR1 is SGHVS, CDR2 FNYEAQ. Trimming at V came to 5 bases and at J to 8 bases, leaving 14 bases not matched to a gene. In nucleotides, the CDR3 is TGTGCCAGCAGCATACAAGAGGGGGCTTTCCAAGGCTACACCTTC. Translating gives CASSIQEGAFQGYTF.

Of note for this clone: Other DNA sequences from this sample encode an identical CDR3 as well. The CDR3 reads CASSYSELANTGELFF. In DNA, the CDR3 is TGTGCCAGCAGTTACTCGGAACTAGCGAACACCGGGGAGCTGTTTTTT. This sequence joins TRBV6-5 and TRBJ2-2, with D perhaps TRBD2 (5 bases). The V gene lost 0 bases and the J gene lost 0 bases, with 8 bases spanning the gap. This CDR3 spans 16 amino acids. The V gene's germline CDR1 is MNHEY and CDR2 SVGAGI.

This clone was observed a single time. The chain carries TRBV29-1 and TRBJ1-4; D perhaps matches TRBD1 (5 bases). The CDR3 sequence is 13 residues long. CDR1 and CDR2 (germline): SQVTM, ANQGSEA. V dropped 3 bases and J dropped 2 bases, with 7 bases sitting between them. DNA for the CDR3: TGCAGCGTTGACGGGGGGACTAATGAAAAACTGTTTTTT. Translated, it gives CSVDGGTNEKLFF.

This sequence joins TRBV6-5 and TRBJ2-7; D is ambiguous. Germline-derived CDR1 and CDR2 are MNHEY and SVGAGI. This CDR3 spans 15 amino acids. The V gene lost 6 bases and the J gene lost 7 bases, with 22 bases spanning the gap. The CDR3 is CASRSRLFLTGEQYF. CDR3 in DNA: TGTGCCAGCAGGTCCAGGCTCTTCTTAACTGGAGAGCAGTACTTC.

CDR3 region: CASRADRTYNEQFF. The CDR3 DNA follows: TGTGCCAGCAGAGCAGACAGAACCTACAATGAGCAGTTCTTC. This chain connects TRBV19 to TRBJ2-1; D may be TRBD1 (5 bases). Trimming took off 9 bases at V and 2 bases at J, with 14 bases between the two ends. In germline, CDR1 is LNHDA, CDR2 SQIVND (reference sequence). The CDR3 has 14 amino acids. Full variable domain (outside the CDR3, taken from reference TRBV19 and TRBJ2-1): DGGITQSPKYLFRKEGQNVTLSCEQNLNHDAMYWYRQDPGQGLRLIYYSQIVNDFQKGDIAEGYSVSREKKESFPLTVTSAQKNPTAFYLCASRADRTYNEQFFGPGTRLTVL.

CDR3 sequence (DNA): TGTGCCAGCAGCTTAGTTAGGGGCGCGAACACCGGGGAGCTGTTTTTT. Residues: CASSLVRGANTGELFF. The J gene is TRBJ2-2, the V gene TRBV7-2; D is perhaps TRBD1 (5 bases). This CDR3 contains 16 residues. Looked up from germline, CDR1 is SGHTA and CDR2 is FQGNSA. Trimming cost V 1 base and J 0 bases, with 9 bases left between them.

The J gene is TRBJ2-7, the V gene TRBV7-2, with a possible D match to TRBD1 (6 bases). The V end lost 2 bases, the J end lost 2 bases, and 13 bases lay between the germline ends. From germline, CDR1 is SGHTA and CDR2 FQGNSA. This CDR3 comprises 15 residues. CDR3 bases: TGTGCCAGCAGCTTATCTCCGGACAGAGCCTACGAGCAGTACTTC. As protein: CASSLSPDRAYEQYF.

The V and J genes are TRBV11-2 and TRBJ1-2; 11 bases agree with TRBD1. Germline V CDR1 and CDR2: SGHAT, FQNNGV. This CDR3 spans 15 amino acids. J lost 7 bases, V lost 4 bases, and 8 bases had no gene match. The CDR3 DNA sequence: TGTGCCAGCAGCTCAACCGGACAGGGGGCGCGTGGCTACACCTTC. Amino acid sequence: CASSSTGQGARGYTF.

J is TRBJ2-2 and V is TRBV5-6, with D perhaps TRBD1 (5 bases). V was shortened by 4 bases and J by 4 bases, with 14 bases between the two germline ends. The CDR3 is 15 amino acids. Germline V gene sequence: CDR1 SGHDT, CDR2 YYEEEE. CDR3 in DNA: TGTGCCAGCAGCCGTGGTGGGGCAGTCACCGGGGAGCTGTTTTTT. It codes for CASSRGGAVTGELFF.

This chain uses TRBV28 with TRBJ2-7, with a weak D call TRBD2 (6 bases). Germline V lookup: CDR1 MDHEN, CDR2 SYDVKM. The CDR3 sequence is 16 residues long. Trimming removed 5 bases from V and 2 bases from J, with 19 bases in between. CDR3 in amino acids: CASSPPEGRETYEQYF. The CDR3 DNA reads TGTGCCAGCAGTCCCCCGGAGGGCAGGGAGACCTACGAGCAGTACTTC. Combining the CDR3 with reference TRBV28 and TRBJ2-7 gives the whole variable domain DVKVTQSSRYLVKRTGEKVFLECVQDMDHENMFWYRQDPGLGLRLIYFSYDVKMKEKGDIPEGYSVSREKKERFSLILESASTNQTSMYLCASSPPEGRETYEQYFGPGTRLTVT.

The gene calls are TRBV2 and TRBJ2-6, with D perhaps matching TRBD1 (6 bases). The V end was cut by 4 bases, the J end by 0 bases, with 7 bases between. CDR3 length: 15 amino acids. Germline lookup yields CDR1 SNHLY and CDR2 FYNNEI. The CDR3 reads CASSVQGSGANVLTF. The CDR3 DNA reads TGTGCCAGCAGTGTACAGGGCTCTGGGGCCAACGTCCTGACTTTC.